This T cell receptor (beta chain) appears in the sequencing data of a study of OX40 agonist ivuxolimab in advanced cancers. Trimming took 5 bases from V and 3 from J, leaving 11 bases between them. The CDR3 is 14 amino acids. Germline CDR1 SGHVS, CDR2 FNYEAQ. Some clones are missing from TCRdb's copy, which holds only in-frame ones; the method was immunoSEQ multiplex PCR. Of about 72,000 clones detected, about nine tenths appear once; the ten largest clones hold more than 0.85%. Study findings and constraints: The study observed clonal expansion of CD4+ and CD8+ blood T cells by week 6 at 0.1 to 3.0 mg/kg. No determination was made of the antigen specificity of the expanded peripheral T cells. Among T cells, CD8+ cells averaged more expanded clones than CD4+ cells.

Turning to this clone: Antigen: not known.

The V and J genes are TRBV7-6 and TRBJ2-1; D gene uncertain. Sequenced material: CD4+ or CD8+ T cells sorted from blood, taken in a trial of the OX40 agonist ivuxolimab. This clonotype was obtained from an adult with an advanced solid tumor such as melanoma, head and neck, liver or kidney cancer. For the CDR3, the DNA is TGTGCCAGCAGCCCTACCCCGGACTACAATGAGCAGTTCTTC. Protein: CASSPTPDYNEQFF.